The 31 T cell receptor beta chains below all came from one sample that was sequenced in a study of persistence of HIV-infected CD4 T cells. The immunoSEQ assay was version 4, run in survey mode. The repertoire was sequenced with immunoSEQ multiplex PCR; TCRdb's copy has only in-frame clones and lacks some. The repertoire holds 25,000 to 35,000 clones, around 82% seen once, with 0.8% to 0.9% in the top ten. The stimulus was lysate of CMV-infected fibroblasts, roughly 9.2 ug/mL. Memory cells lacking CD40L and CD69 with high CD45RO were sorted. For these TCRs, the target antigens are not known. Here the sequenced sample was CD4+ T cells sorted from PBMCs after roughly 18-hour stimulation, taken from a patient who received antiretroviral therapy. Every receptor here comes from an adult man with HIV who was CMV-seropositive.

This clone came up once. The V call is TRBV12-3 or TRBV12-4, the J call TRBJ1-1, with TRBD1 identical over 7 bases. This CDR3 has 13 amino acids. The J segment lost 6 bases and the V segment lost 6 bases, leaving 7 bases of the junction unmatched. The CDR3 is CASSNYDRAEAFF. CDR3 coding DNA: TGTGCCAGCAGCAACTATGACAGGGCTGAAGCTTTCTTT.

The chain recombines TRBV7-3 with TRBJ2-1; a weak D match, TRBD2 (6 bases). The germline V and J ends were trimmed by 1 base and 8 bases, with 12 bases remaining between them. Germline CDR1 is SGHTA and CDR2 is FQGTGA. This CDR3 spans 14 amino acids. This chain's CDR3 is CASSLKAGRDEQFF. As DNA, the CDR3 is TGTGCCAGCAGCTTAAAGGCGGGGCGGGATGAGCAGTTCTTC.

The V gene is TRBV9, the J gene TRBJ1-1; D unresolved. This CDR3 spans 15 amino acids. V lost 2 bases and J 1 base, leaving 12 bases between the germline ends. CDR1 is SGDLS and CDR2 is YYNGEE in the germline V gene. This CDR3 reads CASSVSPEWNTEAFF. The CDR3 DNA sequence: TGTGCCAGCAGCGTGTCCCCCGAATGGAACACTGAAGCTTTCTTT.

The J gene is TRBJ2-1, the V gene TRBV4-3, with D possibly TRBD1 on 6 matching bases. This CDR3 has 15 residues. The germline V gene encodes CDR1 LGHNA and CDR2 YSLEER. Trimming pared 1 base from V and 7 bases from J, leaving 14 bases between. The CDR3 DNA sequence: TGCGCCAGCAGCCAAGGAGACAAGAGGGGGAATGAGCAGTTCTTC. Translation: CASSQGDKRGNEQFF.

V gene TRBV20-1 combines with J gene TRBJ2-1, with 13 bases lining up with TRBD2. Germline-derived CDR1 and CDR2 are DFQATT and SNEGSKA (reference sequence). After removal of 3 bases from V and 2 bases from J, the junction contained 10 bases not matched to a gene. This CDR3 comprises 18 residues. CDR3 amino acids: CSASPQRLAGGPYNEQFF. The CDR3, as DNA: TGCAGTGCTAGTCCCCAGAGACTAGCGGGGGGTCCCTACAATGAGCAGTTCTTC.

There are a few counts of this clone. The chain couples TRBV18 to TRBJ1-5; 10 bases map to TRBD1. CDR3 length: 18 residues. Germline loops: CDR1 KGHSH, CDR2 LQKENI. V shed 6 bases, J shed 6 bases, and the junction held 17 bases outside the gene matches. Here the CDR3 reads CASSPGGQGVTRAQPQHF. The CDR3 coding sequence is TGTGCCAGCTCTCCTGGAGGACAGGGGGTAACGAGGGCTCAGCCCCAGCATTTT.

V usage is TRBV19 and J usage is TRBJ2-3; 10 bases align to TRBD1. Trimming at V came to 2 bases and at J to 4 bases, leaving 9 bases not matched to a gene. Germline CDR1 and CDR2: LNHDA and SQIVND (reference sequence). The CDR3 is 17 residues long. The chain's CDR3 is CASSIRTGGNAPDTQYF. The DNA for the CDR3 is TGTGCCAGTAGTATACGGACAGGGGGAAATGCCCCAGATACGCAGTATTTT.

The rearrangement links TRBV27 to TRBJ2-1; 10 nucleotides match TRBD1. Germline CDR1 reads MNHEY; CDR2 reads SMNVEV (reference sequence). CDR3 length: 17 residues. Germline trimming cut 4 bases from V and 5 bases from J; bases unmatched to any gene: 11. In DNA, the CDR3 is TGTGCCAGCAGTTACGAAGCCTGGGACAGGGGAAACAATGAGCAGTTCTTC. As protein: CASSYEAWDRGNNEQFF.

This clone was found once. CDR3 DNA: TGCGCCAGCAGGGCTGGGGACGTCACTGAAGCTTTCTTT. Protein sequence: CASRAGDVTEAFF. V is TRBV4-3 and J is TRBJ1-1; tentative D call: TRBD1 (5 bases). This CDR3 contains 13 residues. V lost 6 bases and J lost 4, with 12 bases in between. In germline, CDR1 is LGHNA, CDR2 YSLEER.

A few counts support this clone. The CDR3 spells CASSLGGSGGARVFNEQFF. CDR3 DNA: TGTGCCAGCAGCTTAGGCGGTAGCGGGGGAGCACGGGTTTTCAATGAGCAGTTCTTC. The chain uses TRBV11-2 and TRBJ2-1, with 9 bases identical to TRBD2. V gave up 1 base and J gave up 6 bases; unmatched junction bases: 16. CDR1 and CDR2 (germline): SGHAT, FQNNGV. The CDR3 covers 19 residues.

This chain joins TRBV24-1 and TRBJ1-4, with D unclear. The CDR3 covers 15 residues. V was pared by 7 bases and J by 4 bases, with 15 bases between. The germline V gene has CDR1 KGHDR and CDR2 SFDVKD. CDR3: CATSPLPGINEKLFF. CDR3 nucleotides: TGTGCCACCAGCCCACTTCCCGGGATTAATGAAAAACTGTTTTTT.

This clone has a handful of counts. The chain combines TRBV4-2 with TRBJ1-2; a possible D gene is TRBD1 (5 bases). The germline V gene encodes CDR1 LGHNA and CDR2 YNFKEQ. V gave up 1 base and J gave up 4 bases, with 10 bases separating them. The CDR3 runs 14 residues. The CDR3 nucleotides read TGTGCCAGCAGCCAAGGCGGGGCCTCCTATGGCTACACCTTC. Translating it yields CASSQGGASYGYTF.

The V gene is TRBV4-3, the J gene TRBJ2-3; the D gene could be TRBD1 or TRBD2 (5 bases each). This CDR3 comprises 14 residues. Per the germline V gene, CDR1 is LGHNA and CDR2 is YSLEER. Trimming pared 2 bases from V and 1 base from J, leaving 7 bases between. The CDR3: CASSQRGGTDTQYF. In DNA form, the CDR3 reads TGCGCCAGCAGCCAAAGAGGGGGCACAGATACGCAGTATTTT.

This chain links TRBV7-8 with TRBJ2-1; TRBD1 matches 10 bases. The CDR3 extends over 15 amino acids. Germline V CDR1 and CDR2: SGHVS, FQNEAQ. V gave up 5 bases and J gave up 1 base; unmatched junction bases: 2. The CDR3 here is CASSMDRGSYNEQFF. CDR3 DNA sequence: TGTGCCAGCAGCATGGACAGGGGGTCCTACAATGAGCAGTTCTTC.

There are a few counts of this clone. The V gene is TRBV19, the J gene TRBJ2-5, with D perhaps matching TRBD1 (6 bases). V was trimmed by 5 bases and J by 5 bases, leaving 15 bases between them. Germline loops: CDR1 LNHDA, CDR2 SQIVND (reference sequence). The CDR3 sequence is 14 residues long. In DNA form, the CDR3 reads TGTGCCAGTAGTCCCACAGGGCTAAGGGAGACCCAGTACTTC. It codes for CASSPTGLRETQYF.

CDR3 amino acids: CASGRTGNTGELFF. CDR3 DNA: TGTGCCAGCGGGCGGACAGGGAACACCGGGGAGCTGTTTTTT. The chain has TRBV27 and TRBJ2-2; 7 nucleotides match TRBD1. The CDR3 has 14 amino acids. Trimming removed 8 bases from V and 1 base from J; junction bases left unmatched: 4. Germline lookup yields CDR1 MNHEY and CDR2 SMNVEV (reference sequence).

The chain is built from TRBV5-1 and TRBJ2-2, with D hard to call. The CDR3 spans 14 residues. Trimming left V 2 bases short and J 5 bases short, with 10 bases between. The germline CDR1 and CDR2 sequences are SGHRS and YFSETQ. CDR3 in DNA: TGCGCCAGCAGCTTCCCTATTAGTACCGGGGAGCTGTTTTTT. Amino acid sequence: CASSFPISTGELFF.

This rearrangement joins TRBV2 to TRBJ1-2, with TRBD1 matching over 10 bases. The CDR3 extends over 13 amino acids. The junction had 6 bases not matched to a gene; V was cut back by 8 bases and J by 6 bases. CDR1 is SNHLY, CDR2 FYNNEI, per germline. The CDR3 protein is CASRGTGVNGYTF. The CDR3 nucleotides are TGTGCCAGCCGCGGGACAGGGGTTAATGGCTACACCTTC. Variable domain in full (rest from reference TRBV2 and TRBJ1-2): EPEVTQTPSHQVTQMGQEVILRCVPISNHLYFYWYRQILGQKVEFLVSFYNNEISEKSEIFDDQFSVERPDGSNFTLKIRSTKLEDSAMYFCASRGTGVNGYTFGSGTRLTVV.

The chain links TRBV5-1 to TRBJ1-2; D gene uncertain. CDR1 is SGHRS and CDR2 is YFSETQ in the germline V gene. This CDR3 contains 12 residues. V dropped 3 bases and J dropped 4 bases, with 7 bases sitting between them. The CDR3 nucleotides read TGCGCCAGCAGCTCCGGAGCCTATGGCTACACCTTC. It is translated as CASSSGAYGYTF.

This CDR3 reads CASSSGTGSLLDIQYF. DNA for the CDR3: TGTGCCAGCAGCTCCGGGACAGGGTCCCTCCTGGACATTCAGTACTTC. The V and J genes are TRBV27 and TRBJ2-4; TRBD1 matches 9 bases. Germline lookup yields CDR1 MNHEY and CDR2 SMNVEV (reference sequence). J gave up 8 bases and V 6 bases, and 14 bases lay outside the gene matches. CDR3 length: 16 amino acids.

V gene TRBV6-1 combines with J gene TRBJ2-7, with 7 bases matching TRBD2. Germline V gene data show CDR1 as MNHNS and CDR2 as SASEGT. CDR3 length: 16 amino acids. The J segment lost 4 bases and the V segment lost 2 bases, leaving 11 bases of the junction unmatched. The CDR3 sequence: CASSEHRALGGYEQYF. The CDR3 nucleotides are TGTGCCAGCAGTGAACATCGGGCACTGGGGGGGTACGAGCAGTACTTC.

This chain links TRBV4-3 with TRBJ1-3; unclear D gene. The ends were cut back, 0 bases at V and 1 base at J, with 7 bases in the middle. Germline CDR1 reads LGHNA; CDR2 reads YSLEER. The CDR3 consists of 15 residues. Here the CDR3 reads CASSQDPGSGNTIYF. CDR3 bases: TGCGCCAGCAGCCAAGATCCGGGGTCTGGAAACACCATATATTTT.

This chain connects TRBV6-2 or TRBV6-3 to TRBJ1-6, with D possibly being TRBD1 (6 bases). V was cut by 2 bases and J by 3 bases, with 11 bases left in between. This CDR3 has 16 amino acids. Germline V gene lookup returns CDR1 MNHEY and CDR2 SVGEGT. CDR3 sequence: CASSYIGQIYNSPLHF. The CDR3 nucleotides are TGTGCCAGCAGTTACATCGGACAGATCTATAATTCACCCCTCCACTTT.

The V and J genes are TRBV24-1 and TRBJ2-5, with TRBD1 matching over 8 bases. The trim removed 5 bases at V and 2 bases at J, leaving 18 bases unmatched. Germline V gene data show CDR1 as KGHDR and CDR2 as SFDVKD. The CDR3 is 19 residues long. CDR3 DNA: TGTGCCACCAGTGGTCCAGTAGAAGGGACAGGATCGAGTCAAGAGACCCAGTACTTC. Protein: CATSGPVEGTGSSQETQYF.

J is TRBJ2-3 and V is TRBV7-3, with 12 positions matching TRBD1. The CDR3 spans 15 residues. Trimming removed 6 bases from V and 4 bases from J; junction bases left unmatched: 5. In germline, CDR1 is SGHTA, CDR2 FQGTGA. The CDR3 region has the DNA TGTGCCAGCAGTTCCGGGACAGGGGGCGCAGATACGCAGTATTTT. As protein: CASSSGTGGADTQYF.

The V gene is TRBV30, the J gene TRBJ1-1; 8 nucleotides line up with TRBD1. The V segment lost 2 bases and the J segment 1 base; nucleotides outside the gene matches: 3. CDR3 size: 14 residues. The germline CDR1 and CDR2 sequences are GTSNPN and SVGIG (reference sequence). CDR3 region: CAWSYRGRNTEAFF. CDR3 coding DNA: TGTGCCTGGAGTTACAGGGGGAGGAACACTGAAGCTTTCTTT.

The chain couples TRBV7-2 to TRBJ2-3, with 8 bases matching TRBD2. This CDR3 region has 15 residues. V shed 2 bases and J 1 base; nucleotides not matched to a gene: 2. Germline CDR1 is SGHTA and CDR2 is FQGNSA. The CDR3 is CASSLRRGGTDTQYF. CDR3 bases: TGTGCCAGCAGCTTAAGGCGGGGGGGCACAGATACGCAGTATTTT.

The chain is built from TRBV7-9 and TRBJ1-2; D is possibly TRBD1 (6 bases). With 8 bases removed from V and 7 bases from J, the gap between germline ends came to 11 bases. CDR3 length: 11 residues. Germline V gene data show CDR1 as SEHNR and CDR2 as FQNEAQ (reference sequence). This chain's CDR3 is CASGGAIGYTF. CDR3 bases: TGTGCCAGCGGGGGCGCGATTGGCTACACCTTC. The whole variable domain, filled in from reference TRBV7-9 and TRBJ1-2, reads DTGVSQNPRHKITKRGQNVTFRCDPISEHNRLYWYRQTLGQGPEFLTYFQNEAQLEKSRLLSDRFSAERPKGSFSTLEIQRTEQGDSAMYLCASGGAIGYTFGSGTRLTVV.

The chain's CDR3 is CASSVGESVAKNIQYF. The CDR3, as DNA: TGTGCCAGCAGCGTAGGAGAGTCGGTAGCCAAAAACATTCAGTACTTC. The V call is TRBV9, the J call TRBJ2-4; unclear D gene. V was trimmed by 0 bases and J by 0 bases, leaving 10 bases between them. The germline CDR1 and CDR2 sequences are SGDLS and YYNGEE. CDR3 length: 16 amino acids.

The V call is TRBV7-8, the J call TRBJ1-6; TRBD1 is a possible D gene (5 bases). The V gene's germline CDR1 is SGHVS and CDR2 FQNEAQ. This CDR3 is 14 amino acids long. The germline V and J ends were trimmed by 5 bases and 7 bases, with 12 bases remaining between them. The CDR3 sequence is CASSPRTKNSPLHF. The CDR3 region has the DNA TGTGCCAGCAGCCCTAGGACAAAAAATTCACCCCTCCACTTT.

J is TRBJ2-6 and V is TRBV25-1; D might be TRBD2 (5 bases). CDR3 length: 17 amino acids. Between the trimmed V and J ends, which lost 6 bases and 2 bases, there was a span of 17 bases. Germline V lookup: CDR1 MGHDK, CDR2 SYGVNS. The CDR3 is CASSSQRALAGANVLTF. CDR3 nucleotide sequence: TGTGCCAGCAGCTCGCAGAGGGCCCTCGCTGGGGCCAACGTCCTGACTTTC.